One and the same sample provided the 27 T cell receptor beta chains below, sequenced in a study of human CD8 memory T cell subsets. By UMI-labeled 5' RACE, the TCR beta libraries were made. Each CDR3 protein gets one entry in TCRdb, which reprocessed the 5' RACE reads and gives no DNA. The sample includes 7,200 or so distinct CDR3 sequences. TPEX denoted exhausted-like, CCR7+ PD-1+ TIGIT+ early memory CD8+ T cells. The sequenced sample consisted of CD8+ T cells from PBMCs. The origin of the receptors is a human donor in good health.

The chain's CDR3 is CASSAGDITYEQYF. The chain links TRBV9 to TRBJ2-7; TCRdb selects TRBD1, and the lack of DNA leaves this call unchecked. Germline V CDR1 and CDR2: SGDLS, YYNGEE. The CDR3 runs to 14 residues.

The rearrangement uses TRBV7-2 and TRBJ2-4; without DNA, the TCRdb call of TRBD1 cannot be checked. This CDR3 contains 15 residues. Germline CDR1 is SGHTA and CDR2 is FQGNSA. CDR3 sequence: CASSLGQTSKNIQYF.

The J gene is TRBJ1-2, the V gene TRBV5-4; the TRBD1 assignment by TCRdb is unverifiable without DNA. The germline CDR1 and CDR2 sequences are SGHNT and YYREEE (reference sequence). The CDR3 has 15 amino acids. CDR3 protein: CASSLSGSLEYGYTF.

The CDR3 reads CATSREAGNQPQHF. The genes are TRBV15 and TRBJ1-5. CDR1 is LNHNV, CDR2 YYDKDF, per germline (reference sequence). This CDR3 contains 14 residues.

This chain joins TRBV27 and TRBJ1-5; TCRdb designates TRBD1, a call that cannot be tested without DNA. Per the germline V gene, CDR1 is MNHEY and CDR2 is SMNVEV (reference sequence). The CDR3 runs 15 residues. CDR3 in amino acids: CASQRSTGTGQPQHF.

The J gene is TRBJ2-3, the V gene TRBV7-9; the TCRdb call, TRBD1, lacks DNA for checking. The CDR3 runs 13 residues. Germline loops: CDR1 SEHNR, CDR2 FQNEAQ (reference sequence). CDR3 sequence: CASSPPLTDTQYF.

The genes are TRBV12-3 or TRBV12-4 and TRBJ2-2; TCRdb gives TRBD1 as the D gene, but with no DNA this cannot be confirmed. This CDR3 is built from 15 residues. Here the CDR3 reads CASSSPRDSRRELFF.

The CDR3 loop reads CASSRKKGNTEAFF. J is TRBJ1-1 and V is TRBV6-5. Germline loops: CDR1 MNHEY, CDR2 SVGAGI. The length of the CDR3 is 14 residues.

According to its frequency, this clonotype is medium-sized. This chain joins TRBV20-1 and TRBJ2-5; the TCRdb call, TRBD1, lacks DNA for checking. This CDR3 has 13 residues. Germline V gene lookup returns CDR1 DFQATT and CDR2 SNEGSKA (reference sequence). CDR3 protein: CSATGTNQETQYF.

By frequency, this clonotype is large. J is TRBJ2-1 and V is TRBV11-3. The germline V gene has CDR1 SGHNT and CDR2 YENEEA. The CDR3 is 14 amino acids. The CDR3 is CASSQESINNEQFF. The full variable domain, completed using reference TRBV11-3 and TRBJ2-1, is EAGVVQSPRYKIIEKKQPVAFWCNPISGHNTLYWYLQNLGQGPELLIRYENEEAVDDSQLPKDRFSAERLKGVDSTLKIQPAELGDSAVYLCASSQESINNEQFFGPGTRLTVL.

The chain recombines TRBV29-1 with TRBJ2-7; TCRdb selects TRBD1, and the lack of DNA leaves this call unchecked. This CDR3 spans 14 amino acids. CDR1 and CDR2 from the germline V gene are SQVTM and ANQGSEA. The CDR3 sequence is CSVGTGTGSYEQYF.

The CDR3 reads CASSLESVSSGNTIYF. The chain recombines TRBV7-2 with TRBJ1-3. This CDR3 has 16 amino acids. Germline CDR1 and CDR2: SGHTA and FQGNSA.

The chain joins TRBV30 to TRBJ2-1. This CDR3 is built from 11 residues. Per germline, CDR1 GTSNPN and CDR2 SVGIG (reference sequence). CDR3 amino acids: CAWTIGTQHFF.

The chain has TRBV4-3 and TRBJ2-1; lacking DNA, the TRBD2 call made by TCRdb goes unchecked. Per the germline V gene, CDR1 is LGHNA and CDR2 is YSLEER. CDR3 length equals 15 residues. CDR3 amino acids: CASSPDSGPRNEQFF.

Its frequency marks this clonotype as medium-sized (0.01 to 0.1%). The chain is built from TRBV5-1 and TRBJ2-1; the TCRdb D gene call, TRBD1, has no DNA to confirm it. The CDR3 is 15 amino acids. Germline CDR1 is SGHRS and CDR2 is YFSETQ. CDR3 in amino acids: CASSPENIGDNEQFF.

This rearrangement joins TRBV27 to TRBJ2-4; TCRdb gives TRBD1 as the D gene, but with no DNA this cannot be confirmed. The germline V gene has CDR1 MNHEY and CDR2 SMNVEV (reference sequence). The CDR3 extends over 15 amino acids. CDR3 residues: CASSLSRGPKNIQYF.

The chain links TRBV10-3 to TRBJ2-1; TCRdb selects TRBD2, and the lack of DNA leaves this call unchecked. There are 13 residues in the CDR3. The germline V gene encodes CDR1 ENHRY and CDR2 SYGVKD. CDR3: CAIRPTRNNEQFF.

The genes are TRBV9 and TRBJ2-7; TCRdb calls TRBD1, which cannot be checked without DNA. Per germline, CDR1 SGDLS and CDR2 YYNGEE. This CDR3 has 14 amino acids. CDR3 amino acids: CASSVGAGTYEQYF.

The chain is built from TRBV7-8 and TRBJ2-3; TCRdb indicates TRBD1, and absent DNA this call remains unverified. The CDR3 totals 16 residues. Looked up from germline, CDR1 is SGHVS and CDR2 is FQNEAQ. CDR3 protein: CASSLASTGITDTQYF.

The genes are TRBV29-1 and TRBJ2-2; TCRdb picks TRBD2, but there is no DNA to check that call. Germline V gives CDR1 SQVTM, CDR2 ANQGSEA. The CDR3 spans 17 residues. The CDR3 loop reads CSAQGLAGGRNTGELFF.

The V and J genes are TRBV12-3 or TRBV12-4 and TRBJ2-7. The CDR3 consists of 12 residues. The CDR3: CASSLMPYEQYF.

The chain is built from TRBV7-9 and TRBJ2-5; TCRdb reports TRBD1, a call that lacks DNA to check it against. This CDR3 contains 16 residues. Germline V gene data show CDR1 as SEHNR and CDR2 as FQNEAQ (reference sequence). The CDR3 sequence is CASSLGGLGVGETQYF. Looking up the rest from reference TRBV7-9 and TRBJ2-5 gives the full variable domain: DTGVSQNPRHKITKRGQNVTFRCDPISEHNRLYWYRQTLGQGPEFLTYFQNEAQLEKSRLLSDRFSAERPKGSFSTLEIQRTEQGDSAMYLCASSLGGLGVGETQYFGPGTRLLVL.

The rearrangement joins TRBV4-1 to TRBJ2-7; there is no DNA to check the TCRdb D call of TRBD1. Germline CDR1 is MGHRA and CDR2 is YSYEKL. The CDR3 extends over 14 amino acids. This CDR3 is CASSPPDGVDEQYF.

The rearrangement uses TRBV4-1 and TRBJ2-1; TCRdb proposes TRBD1, but this gene call is untestable without DNA. Looked up from germline, CDR1 is MGHRA and CDR2 is YSYEKL. The CDR3 covers 17 residues. CDR3 protein: CASSQDGLGQGYNEQFF.

The rearrangement links TRBV5-4 to TRBJ2-1; TCRdb reports TRBD2, a call that lacks DNA to check it against. The CDR3 is made up of 20 amino acids. Per the germline V gene, CDR1 is SGHNT and CDR2 is YYREEE (reference sequence). CDR3 amino acids: CASSLSRGPTTSGIYNEQFF.

According to its frequency, this clonotype is medium-sized (0.01 to 0.1%). The gene calls are TRBV4-1 and TRBJ2-5; TCRdb designates TRBD2, a call that cannot be tested without DNA. The V gene's germline CDR1 is MGHRA and CDR2 YSYEKL. The CDR3 consists of 14 residues. CDR3 loop: CASGGTAGPGTQYF.

CDR3 residues: CASSQWPDSNTGELFF. The chain recombines TRBV23-1 with TRBJ2-2. TRBV23-1 has ORF status, its function being uncertain. This CDR3 spans 16 amino acids.